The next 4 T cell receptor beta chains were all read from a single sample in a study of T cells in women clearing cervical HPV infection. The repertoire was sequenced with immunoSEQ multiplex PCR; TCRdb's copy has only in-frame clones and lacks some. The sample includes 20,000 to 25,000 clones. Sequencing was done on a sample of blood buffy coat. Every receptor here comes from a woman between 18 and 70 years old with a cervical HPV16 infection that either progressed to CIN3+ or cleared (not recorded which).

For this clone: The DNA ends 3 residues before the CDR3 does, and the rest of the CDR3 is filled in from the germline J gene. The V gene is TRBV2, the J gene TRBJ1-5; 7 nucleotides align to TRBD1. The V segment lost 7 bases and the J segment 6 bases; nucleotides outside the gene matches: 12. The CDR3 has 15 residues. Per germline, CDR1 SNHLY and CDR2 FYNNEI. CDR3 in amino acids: CASTGGSGGGQPQHF. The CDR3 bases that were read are TGTGCCAGCACAGGGGGAAGCGGGGGGGGTCAGCCC.

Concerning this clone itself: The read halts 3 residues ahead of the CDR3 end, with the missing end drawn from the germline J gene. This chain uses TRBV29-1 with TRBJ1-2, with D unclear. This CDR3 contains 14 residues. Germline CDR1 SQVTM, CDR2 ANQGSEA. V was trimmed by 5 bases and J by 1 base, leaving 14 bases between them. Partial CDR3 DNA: TGCAGCGTTAAAATCGCAGAAATTAACTATGGC. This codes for CSVKIAEINYG. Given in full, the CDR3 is CSVKIAEINYGYTF.

CDR3: CASSSLTGGQEAFF. The CDR3 bases that were read are TGTGCCAGCAGCTCCCTCACTGGAGGACAGGAA. The chain joins TRBV7-9 to TRBJ1-1; D perhaps matches TRBD1 (6 bases). From the germline J gene comes the end of the CDR3, since the read stops 3 residues before it. Germline V gene sequence: CDR1 SEHNR, CDR2 FQNEAQ (reference sequence). The CDR3 totals 14 residues.

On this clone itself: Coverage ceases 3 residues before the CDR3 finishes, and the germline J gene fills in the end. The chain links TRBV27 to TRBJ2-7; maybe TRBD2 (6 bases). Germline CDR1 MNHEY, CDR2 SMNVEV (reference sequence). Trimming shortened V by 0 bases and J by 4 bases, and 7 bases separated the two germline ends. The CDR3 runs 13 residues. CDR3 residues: CASSLSRGYEQYF. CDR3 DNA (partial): TGTGCCAGCAGTTTATCGCGGGGATACGAG.